What follows are 27 T cell receptor beta chains derived from one specimen sequenced in a study of T cells in Graves' hyperthyroidism and ophthalmopathy. Amplified regions were TCR beta CDR3 sequences from RNA transcripts. An initial round of RT-PCR targeting the TCR CDR3 relied on the HTBI primer set. TCRdb reprocessed the multiplex PCR reads via MiXCR and lists one record per CDR3 protein. The data contain about 180,000 distinct CDR3 sequences, over 15% of them singletons. Specimen: blood. The receptors here all came from a woman aged 45-59 years with Graves' hyperthyroidism.

This clonotype showed up many times. The chain recombines TRBV18 with TRBJ2-7, with D possibly being TRBD1 (5 bases). The CDR3 has 14 residues. In germline, CDR1 is KGHSH, CDR2 LQKENI. Trimming took off 0 bases at V and 5 bases at J, with 11 bases between the two ends. The CDR3 reads CASSPPPLGDEQYF. The CDR3 DNA reads TGTGCCAGCTCACCACCGCCCTTAGGGGACGAGCAGTACTTC.

This clonotype occurred many times. The gene calls are TRBV7-9 and TRBJ1-2; D remains ambiguous. The CDR3 extends over 14 amino acids. The V gene's germline CDR1 is SEHNR and CDR2 FQNEAQ (reference sequence). Trimming removed 5 bases from V and 5 bases from J, with 15 bases in between. CDR3 residues: CASSPPPVGYGYTF. The CDR3 nucleotides are TGTGCCAGCAGCCCACCCCCGGTGGGATATGGCTACACCTTC.

The chain is built from TRBV6-4 and TRBJ2-3, with 13 nucleotides matching TRBD2. V lost 0 bases and J lost 8; bases outside the gene matches: 8. Germline loops: CDR1 MRHNA, CDR2 SNTAGT. The CDR3 is made up of 17 amino acids. The CDR3 is CASSDSLLAGGPGTQYF. The CDR3 DNA is TGTGCCAGCAGTGACTCGCTACTAGCGGGGGGGCCTGGTACGCAGTATTTT.

This clonotype was recorded at least ten times. The chain joins TRBV18 to TRBJ1-4, with a tentative D call TRBD1 (5 bases). V lost 1 base to trimming and J lost 5 bases, with 11 bases between them. Germline loops: CDR1 KGHSH, CDR2 LQKENI. The CDR3 is made up of 15 amino acids. The CDR3 region is CASSPRGQHNEKLFF. The CDR3 DNA reads as TGTGCCAGCTCACCACGGGGCCAGCACAATGAAAAACTGTTTTTT.

This clonotype was detected ten times or more. This sequence joins TRBV5-1 and TRBJ1-6, with D possibly TRBD1 on 6 matching bases. V lost 3 bases, J lost 10 bases, and 23 bases lay in between. Per the germline V gene, CDR1 is SGHRS and CDR2 is YFSETQ. This CDR3 has 17 amino acids. CDR3 in amino acids: CASSSRGWGGNSSPLHF. The CDR3 DNA is TGCGCCAGCAGCTCCAGGGGTTGGGGAGGTAATTCCTCACCCCTCCACTTT. The whole variable domain, remainder taken from reference TRBV5-1 and TRBJ1-6, is KAGVTQTPRYLIKTRGQQVTLSCSPISGHRSVSWYQQTPGQGLQFLFEYFSETQRNKGNFPGRFSGRQFSNSRSEMNVSTLELGDSALYLCASSSRGWGGNSSPLHFGNGTRLTVT.

DNA of the CDR3: TGTGCCAGCAGTTACGCCCCGGTGCAGGGGAGCACTGAAGCTTTCTTT. Amino acids: CASSYAPVQGSTEAFF. The V gene is TRBV6-9, the J gene TRBJ1-1; perhaps TRBD1 as D (6 bases). This CDR3 spans 16 amino acids. Germline V gene data show CDR1 as MNHGY and CDR2 as SVAAGI. With 3 bases removed from V and 4 bases from J, the gap between germline ends came to 18 bases.

This clonotype has at least ten counts. The rearrangement links TRBV6-2 or TRBV6-3 to TRBJ1-5; 7 positions agree with TRBD1. CDR3 length: 16 residues. Germline lookup yields CDR1 MNHEY and CDR2 SVGEGT. V dropped 0 bases and J dropped 6; count of bases not matched to a gene: 8. Written as DNA, the CDR3 is TGTGCCAGCAGTTACTCCCGGCACAGGGGAGGTCAGCCCCAGCATTTT. This sequence encodes CASSYSRHRGGQPQHF.

This clonotype was recorded at least ten times. The J gene is TRBJ2-5, the V gene TRBV7-6, with 8 bases lining up with TRBD2. The J segment lost 3 bases and the V segment lost 7 bases, leaving 22 bases of the junction unmatched. CDR1 SGHVS and CDR2 FNYEAQ come from the germline V gene. This CDR3 comprises 19 residues. CDR3 DNA sequence: TGTGCCAGCACCACTAATACGGGGGGGTACGGGCCACGAAAAGAGACCCAGTACTTC. Translation: CASTTNTGGYGPRKETQYF.

At least ten counts were recorded for this clonotype. The rearrangement links TRBV3-1 to TRBJ1-1; 8 bases fit TRBD1. The V segment lost 3 bases and the J segment 12 bases; nucleotides outside the gene matches: 6. Germline V gene lookup returns CDR1 LGHDT and CDR2 YNNKEL (reference sequence). This CDR3 contains 12 residues. The CDR3: CASSQGDRRSFF. CDR3 nucleotides: TGTGCCAGCAGCCAGGGGGACAGGAGGTCTTTCTTT. The variable domain in full, with the rest retrieved from reference TRBV3-1 and TRBJ1-1, is DTAVSQTPKYLVTQMGNDKSIKCEQNLGHDTMYWYKQDSKKFLKIMFSYNNKELIINETVPNRFSPKSPDKAHLNLHINSLELGDSAVYFCASSQGDRRSFFGQGTRLTVV.

In its sample, this clonotype was seen many times. The J gene is TRBJ2-3, the V gene TRBV27, with 7 nucleotides matching TRBD1. This CDR3 is built from 15 residues. Germline values: CDR1 MNHEY, CDR2 SMNVEV (reference sequence). V shed 1 base, J shed 5 bases, and the junction held 6 bases outside the gene matches. The CDR3 nucleotides are TGTGCCAGCAGTTTATTGGACAGGAGGAGAGATACGCAGTATTTT. This translates into CASSLLDRRRDTQYF.

J is TRBJ2-2 and V is TRBV9; D gene ambiguous. The CDR3 contains 14 residues. Between the trimmed V and J ends, which lost 0 bases and 7 bases, there was a span of 10 bases. Germline-derived CDR1 and CDR2 are SGDLS and YYNGEE. The CDR3 reads CASSVAAFDGELFF. CDR3 nucleotides: TGTGCCAGCAGCGTAGCGGCTTTCGACGGGGAGCTGTTTTTT. Using reference TRBV9 and TRBJ2-2 for the parts outside the CDR3, the full variable domain is DSGVTQTPKHLITATGQRVTLRCSPRSGDLSVYWYQQSLDQGLQFLIQYYNGEERAKGNILERFSAQQFPDLHSELNLSSLELGDSALYFCASSVAAFDGELFFGEGSRLTVL.

This clonotype was observed at least ten times. V gene TRBV5-6 combines with J gene TRBJ1-2; weak D call: TRBD1 (5 bases). V was clipped by 4 bases and J by 5 bases, with 9 bases between them. CDR3 length: 12 amino acids. The germline CDR1 and CDR2 sequences are SGHDT and YYEEEE. The CDR3 loop reads CASSDTGYGYTF. DNA for the CDR3: TGTGCCAGCAGCGACACAGGATATGGCTACACCTTC.

In the case of this clonotype: Since a much larger clone is just one base distant, this may be a read error. The V and J genes are TRBV2 and TRBJ2-2; a weak D match, TRBD1 (5 bases). This CDR3 region has 14 residues. Germline CDR1 and CDR2: SNHLY and FYNNEI. V was clipped by 10 bases and J by 0 bases, with 12 bases between them. The CDR3 coding sequence is TGTGCCAACAGGCTTGTCTCGAACACCGGGGAGCTGTTTTTT. Its protein product is CANRLVSNTGELFF.

V and J are TRBV6-1 and TRBJ1-4; TRBD1 matches at 7 bases. Germline CDR1 and CDR2: MNHNS and SASEGT. With V trimmed by 5 bases and J by 3 bases, 6 bases remained unmatched. The CDR3 totals 15 residues. CDR3: CASSSDRAANEKLFF. The CDR3, as DNA: TGTGCCAGCAGTTCCGACAGGGCGGCTAATGAAAAACTGTTTTTT.

The rearrangement links TRBV28 to TRBJ1-5; D might be TRBD1 (5 bases). The V and J ends lost 6 bases and 4 bases respectively, with 16 bases between them. This CDR3 has 15 amino acids. CDR1 is MDHEN and CDR2 is SYDVKM in the germline V gene. The CDR3 protein is CASRAPGWGNQPQHF. CDR3 coding DNA: TGTGCCAGCAGGGCGCCAGGGTGGGGAAATCAGCCCCAGCATTTT.

This clonotype was seen at least ten times. The V and J genes are TRBV4-3 and TRBJ2-2, with 7 bases lining up with TRBD1. Germline V CDR1 and CDR2: LGHNA, YSLEER. The CDR3 runs to 16 residues. J gave up 3 bases and V 4 bases, and 8 bases lay outside the gene matches. The chain's CDR3 is CASSRGRQGHTGELFF. CDR3 bases: TGCGCCAGCAGCCGAGGCAGACAGGGCCACACCGGGGAGCTGTTTTTT.

The J gene is TRBJ2-5, the V gene TRBV7-8, with TRBD1 as a possible D gene (5 bases). The CDR3 totals 15 residues. The V end was cut by 7 bases, the J end by 2 bases, with 17 bases between. CDR1 SGHVS and CDR2 FQNEAQ come from the germline V gene. The CDR3 DNA follows: TGTGCCAGCACAAAGCTGTACAGGTCGCAAGAGACCCAGTACTTC. Its protein product is CASTKLYRSQETQYF. The full variable domain, rest sourced from reference TRBV7-8 and TRBJ2-5, is GAGVSQSPRYKVAKRGQDVALRCDPISGHVSLFWYQQALGQGPEFLTYFQNEAQLDKSGLPSDRFFAERPEGSVSTLKIQRTQQEDSAVYLCASTKLYRSQETQYFGPGTRLLVL.

This clonotype was counted a single time. This may arise from a read error, as a much more abundant clone is one base away. The genes are TRBV18 and TRBJ1-1, with D uncertain. In germline, CDR1 is KGHSH, CDR2 LQKENI. The CDR3 totals 16 residues. Between the trimmed V and J ends, which lost 3 bases and 4 bases, there was a span of 18 bases. The CDR3 bases are TGTGCCAGCTCACCGAGAAGTCAGTCGCCGTCCACTGAAGCTTTCTTT. It specifies CASSPRSQSPSTEAFF.

This clonotype was found a few times. CDR3 loop: CSATDHVGKYF. The CDR3 DNA reads as TGCAGTGCTACGGATCACGTTGGAAAGTACTTC. The gene calls are TRBV20-1 and TRBJ2-5; no firm D call. The V gene's germline CDR1 is DFQATT and CDR2 SNEGSKA (reference sequence). V lost 4 bases, J lost 12 bases, and 15 bases lay in between. The CDR3 consists of 11 residues.

This clonotype was seen at least ten times. An end of the junction differs from the germline gene, which may be a read error. The rearrangement joins TRBV19 to TRBJ1-1, with 10 positions matching TRBD1. The CDR3 spans 15 residues. The V gene's germline CDR1 is LNHDA and CDR2 SQIVND (reference sequence). DNA for the CDR3: TGTGCCAGTAGTATAGGGACAGGGGGTATCACTGAAGCCTTCTTT. Its protein product is CASSIGTGGITEAFF.

The CDR3 reads CASSLVAGGPFSYEQYF. In nucleotides, the CDR3 is TGCGCCAGCAGCTTGGTAGCGGGGGGTCCCTTCTCCTACGAGCAGTACTTC. The chain is built from TRBV5-1 and TRBJ2-7; 10 nucleotides line up with TRBD2. From germline, CDR1 is SGHRS and CDR2 YFSETQ. V was clipped by 0 bases and J by 0 bases; unmatched bases: 6. This CDR3 is 17 amino acids long.

This clonotype was seen at least ten times. V usage is TRBV27 and J usage is TRBJ2-2; weak D call: TRBD1 (6 bases). Germline V gene data show CDR1 as MNHEY and CDR2 as SMNVEV (reference sequence). This CDR3 region has 16 residues. V lost 5 bases to trimming and J lost 6 bases, with 19 bases between them. CDR3 nucleotides: TGTGCCAGCAGTGACCAGACCGTCAGGGGAGCCGGGGAGCTGTTTTTT. Translation: CASSDQTVRGAGELFF.

This clonotype was counted only a few times. CDR3 amino acids: CASSLTGGAAGANVLTF. The CDR3 DNA reads TGTGCCAGCAGTCTCACAGGGGGCGCGGCAGGGGCCAACGTCCTGACTTTC. V gene TRBV7-3 combines with J gene TRBJ2-6, with TRBD1 matching 9 bases. V gave up 6 bases and J gave up 4 bases; unmatched junction bases: 10. Germline assignment: CDR1 SGHTA and CDR2 FQGTGA. The CDR3 has 17 residues. Drawing the rest from reference TRBV7-3 and TRBJ2-6, the complete variable domain is GAGVSQTPSNKVTEKGKYVELRCDPISGHTALYWYRQSLGQGPEFLIYFQGTGAADDSGLPNDRFFAVRPEGSVSTLKIQRTERGDSAVYLCASSLTGGAAGANVLTFGAGSRLTVL.

This clonotype was observed many times. The chain employs TRBV25-1 and TRBJ1-3, with D uncertain. Per the germline V gene, CDR1 is MGHDK and CDR2 is SYGVNS. V was trimmed by 8 bases and J by 4 bases, leaving 12 bases between them. This CDR3 spans 13 amino acids. Here the CDR3 reads CASRTTGGNTIYF. CDR3 sequence (DNA): TGTGCCAGCCGAACGACGGGAGGAAACACCATATATTTT. The variable domain in full, with the rest retrieved from reference TRBV25-1 and TRBJ1-3, is EADIYQTPRYLVIGTGKKITLECSQTMGHDKMYWYQQDPGMELHLIHYSYGVNSTEKGDLSSESTVSRIRTEHFPLTLESARPSHTSQYLCASRTTGGNTIYFGEGSWLTVV.

Worth noting for this clonotype: Being one base from a much bigger clone, this may be a read error. J is TRBJ1-5 and V is TRBV29-1; tentative D call: TRBD1 (5 bases). The germline V gene encodes CDR1 SQVTM and CDR2 ANQGSEA. The CDR3 loop spans 13 amino acids. Trimming removed 4 bases at V and 8 bases at J, with 15 bases between. DNA for the CDR3: TGCAGCGTTGTTTATGAGGGGAATAAGCCCCAGCATTTT. Translating it yields CSVVYEGNKPQHF.

The rearrangement joins TRBV19 to TRBJ1-4; 7 positions match TRBD1. Germline V lookup: CDR1 LNHDA, CDR2 SQIVND (reference sequence). The CDR3 loop spans 16 amino acids. J lost 7 bases, V lost 4 bases, and 12 bases had no gene match. This chain's CDR3 is CASSRRQGVIFEKLFF. CDR3 DNA sequence: TGTGCCAGTAGTAGGAGACAGGGAGTAATCTTTGAAAAACTGTTTTTT.

The CDR3 nucleotides are TGTGCCAGTGCCGGTTGGGACAGGCCAATGAACACTGAAGCTTTCTTT. This translates into CASAGWDRPMNTEAFF. V usage is TRBV19 and J usage is TRBJ1-1; 8 bases agree with TRBD1. Germline CDR1 and CDR2: LNHDA and SQIVND (reference sequence). CDR3 length: 16 amino acids. Trimming took 8 bases from V and 0 from J; bases not matched to a gene: 11.